A selection of T cell receptor beta chains follows, all from one sample in a study of blood T cell repertoires in COVID-19. Assay: immunoSEQ multiplex PCR; the TCRdb copy retains only in-frame clones and omits some. The sample records about 13,000 clones, approximately 86% being singletons. The material sequenced was peripheral blood. These receptors originate from an elderly man with acute or convalescent COVID-19. Each CDR3 is given with its conserved first and last residue. D genes are given only for firm matches. Clone sizes are given selectively: once, few, many, or a class where the clone is expanded.

D gene,J gene,clone size,V gene,CDR3 DNA,CDR3 protein
TRBD2,TRBJ2-7,-,TRBV19,TGTGCCAGTAGTATAGGCCTAGCGGGAGGCGAGCAGTACTTC,CASSIGLAGGEQYF
-,TRBJ1-2,-,TRBV4-2,TGTGCCAGCAGCCAAGAGGTATGGGGGGCTAACTATGGCTACACCTTC,CASSQEVWGANYGYTF
TRBD2,TRBJ2-1,-,TRBV19,TGTGCCAGTACCCCGCCTAGCGGTTCCTACAATGAGCAGTTCTTC,CASTPPSGSYNEQFF
TRBD2,TRBJ2-1,-,TRBV7-6,TGTGCCAGCAGCTTAGTCGTCGCGGGAGGGGTAAATGAGCAGTTCTTC,CASSLVVAGGVNEQFF
TRBD2,TRBJ2-3,-,TRBV5-1,TGCGCCAGCAGCAGGACTAGCGGGAGCCGTTCAGATACGCAGTATTTT,CASSRTSGSRSDTQYF
-,TRBJ1-3,-,TRBV11-2,TGTGCCAGCAGCTTGCGAACAGACAGCTCTGGAAACACCATATATTTT,CASSLRTDSSGNTIYF
TRBD2,TRBJ2-1,-,TRBV3-1/TRBV3-2,TGTGCCAGCAGCCGCAGACTAGCGGGAGGGTACAATGAGCAGTTCTTC,CASSRRLAGGYNEQFF
TRBD2,TRBJ2-3,-,TRBV6-5,TGTGCCAGCAGGCCACGTAGCGGGGTCGCAGATACGCAGTATTTT,CASRPRSGVADTQYF
-,TRBJ1-1,-,TRBV5-5,TGTGCCAGCAGCTTGGAGAGTGGAGCTTTCTTT,CASSLESGAFF
TRBD1,TRBJ1-6,-,TRBV7-3,TGTGCCAGCAGCCCGCGACAGGGCGCACCCCTCCACTTT,CASSPRQGAPLHF
TRBD2,TRBJ2-1,-,TRBV29-1,TGCAGCGGGGGCTTGGCGGGAGTGGGGAATGAGCAGTTCTTC,CSGGLAGVGNEQFF
TRBD1,TRBJ2-7,-,TRBV7-6,TGTGCCAGCAGCTTCGGGACAGGGGGCACCTACGAGCAGTACTTC,CASSFGTGGTYEQYF
-,TRBJ1-1,-,TRBV10-2,TGCGCCAGCAATGACAGGAGGCGGTCGAACACTGAAGCTTTCTTT,CASNDRRRSNTEAFF
TRBD2,TRBJ2-5,-,TRBV4-1,TGCGCCAGCAGCCATTCGCAGCGGGGGGGCGGAGAGACCCAGTACTTC,CASSHSQRGGGETQYF
-,TRBJ2-3,-,TRBV24-1,TGTGCCACCAGGGGAGCAGGGGCGAAGGATACGCAGTATTTT,CATRGAGAKDTQYF
TRBD2,TRBJ2-7,-,TRBV9,TGTGCCAGCAGCCCCGGGACTAGCCTCTCCTACGAGCAGTACTTC,CASSPGTSLSYEQYF
TRBD1,TRBJ2-1,-,TRBV10-3,TGTGCCATACAGGGGAGCTCCTACAATGAGCAGTTCTTC,CAIQGSSYNEQFF
-,TRBJ2-1,-,TRBV5-1,TGCGCCAGCAGCTACGGCGTGGGACTAAAGGGGGACAATGAGCAGTTCTTC,CASSYGVGLKGDNEQFF
TRBD1,TRBJ2-7,few,TRBV7-2,TGTGCCAGCAGCTTTAGGGGGCGTGAGCAGTACTTC,CASSFRGREQYF
TRBD1,TRBJ1-5,few,TRBV20-1,TGCAGTGCTAGTTCGCCAGGGGGACAGCCCCAGCATTTT,CSASSPGGQPQHF
-,TRBJ2-3,-,TRBV11-3,TGTGCCAGCAGCCCCCGACTAGGAGCGCAGTATTTT,CASSPRLGAQYF
-,TRBJ2-5,-,TRBV5-1,TGCGCCAGCAGCTTTACGGGAGCGAAAGAGACCCAGTACTTC,CASSFTGAKETQYF
TRBD1,TRBJ1-2,-,TRBV5-4,TGTGCCAGCAGCTCATCCGGGACAGGGGGCGGCTATGGCTACACCTTC,CASSSSGTGGGYGYTF
-,TRBJ1-2,-,TRBV7-9,TGTGCCAGCAGCTTACCGAGTGGTGGCTACACCTTC,CASSLPSGGYTF
-,TRBJ1-1,-,TRBV7-9,TGTGCCAGCAGCTTAGCAGGGGGGAACACTGAAGCTTTCTTT,CASSLAGGNTEAFF
TRBD1,TRBJ1-5,-,TRBV6-6,TGTGCCAGCAGTTCCTATGACAGGGGGCAAGGTCAGCCCCAGCATTTT,CASSSYDRGQGQPQHF
-,TRBJ2-2,-,TRBV11-3,TGTGCCAGCAGCGTCGAGGGTTACGGCGGGGAGCTGTTTTTT,CASSVEGYGGELFF
-,TRBJ1-1,-,TRBV18,TGTGCCAGCTCACCACAGTCAGGCAACACTGAAGCTTTCTTT,CASSPQSGNTEAFF
-,TRBJ1-5,once,TRBV5-1,TGCGCCAGCAGCTTGAAAGGCGGGGCCGGGCAGCCCCAGCATTTT,CASSLKGGAGQPQHF
-,TRBJ1-6,-,TRBV6-5,TGTGCCAGCAGTAAGGGAGGGTATAATTCACCCCTCCACTTT,CASSKGGYNSPLHF
-,TRBJ1-2,once,TRBV7-2,TGTGCCAGCGCCACCGGGGGGGCCGCTGGCTACACCTTC,CASATGGAAGYTF
-,TRBJ2-7,-,TRBV3-1/TRBV3-2,TGTGCCAGCAGCCGAAGGGGTCGCTCCTACGAGCAGTACTTC,CASSRRGRSYEQYF
TRBD1,TRBJ1-4,-,TRBV7-6,TGTGCCAGCAGCTTAGGGACAGGCTTTGCAACTAATGAAAAACTGTTTTTT,CASSLGTGFATNEKLFF